What follows are 13 T cell receptor beta chains derived from one specimen sequenced in a study of blood T cells in healthy people across ages. A second PCR of roughly 7 to 11 cycles used a sample-barcoded 5' primer and a J-beta primer mix. TCRdb independently ran MiXCR on the 5' RACE reads; one entry per CDR3 protein. Here the sample spans around 1,500,000 distinct CDR3 sequences, 40% to 50% being singletons. Sequencing input: blood. The receptor set was obtained from a woman in her late teens or twenties in good health.

The V gene is TRBV7-2, the J gene TRBJ1-1; D remains ambiguous. The ends were cut back, 0 bases at V and 8 bases at J, with 16 bases in the middle. The CDR3 consists of 15 residues. The germline CDR1 and CDR2 sequences are SGHTA and FQGNSA. CDR3 region: CASSLAPGISREAFF. CDR3 nucleotide sequence: TGTGCCAGCAGCTTAGCACCTGGGATCTCTAGGGAAGCTTTCTTT.

J is TRBJ2-5 and V is TRBV7-9; D may be TRBD1 (6 bases). Germline CDR1 is SEHNR and CDR2 is FQNEAQ (reference sequence). The CDR3 extends over 15 amino acids. Trimming removed 5 bases at V and 1 base at J, with 14 bases between. The CDR3 reads CASSPWADSQETQYF. For the CDR3, the DNA is TGTGCCAGCAGCCCATGGGCGGACAGCCAAGAGACCCAGTACTTC.

This clonotype has more than one count but fewer than ten. The V call is TRBV5-6, the J call TRBJ2-1; D not certain. CDR1 and CDR2 (germline): SGHDT, YYEEEE. The germline V and J ends were trimmed by 3 bases and 4 bases, with 14 bases remaining between them. This CDR3 spans 15 amino acids. CDR3 DNA: TGTGCCAGCAGCTCGGCTAGACGAGCTTACAATGAGCAGTTCTTC. Amino acids: CASSSARRAYNEQFF.

The chain is built from TRBV4-2 and TRBJ1-4; possible D gene TRBD1, 5 bases. V lost 2 bases and J 7 bases, leaving 17 bases between the germline ends. The CDR3 has 16 amino acids. The V gene's germline CDR1 is LGHNA and CDR2 YNFKEQ. The CDR3: CASSQSAGEGLEKLFF. The CDR3 nucleotides read TGTGCCAGCAGCCAATCTGCGGGGGAGGGACTTGAAAAACTGTTTTTT.

This clonotype was seen more than once but under ten times. The chain employs TRBV20-1 and TRBJ2-3; D gene ambiguous. The CDR3 is 11 residues long. Trimming cost V 3 bases and J 2 bases, with 3 bases left between them. CDR1 is DFQATT and CDR2 is SNEGSKA in the germline V gene (reference sequence). The CDR3 here is CSASPTDTQYF. In nucleotides, the CDR3 is TGCAGTGCTAGCCCCACAGATACGCAGTATTTT.

This chain uses TRBV13 with TRBJ1-1; no definite D call. This CDR3 is 15 amino acids long. The germline V gene has CDR1 PRHDT and CDR2 FYEKMQ (reference sequence). The ends were cut back, 5 bases at V and 5 bases at J, with 18 bases in the middle. The CDR3 loop reads CASSRGSAGLTEAFF. As DNA, the CDR3 is TGTGCCAGCAGCCGAGGGTCCGCCGGGTTGACTGAAGCTTTCTTT.

This clonotype was counted a single time. V and J are TRBV20-1 and TRBJ2-7; 9 positions match TRBD1. V shed 7 bases, J shed 3 bases, and the junction held 10 bases outside the gene matches. CDR1 DFQATT and CDR2 SNEGSKA come from the germline V gene (reference sequence). CDR3 length equals 14 residues. The CDR3 DNA sequence: TGCAGTGGCCGACCGGGACAGGGAGGCTACGAGCAGTACTTC. This translates into CSGRPGQGGYEQYF.

The chain uses TRBV27 and TRBJ2-7, with D unclear. The CDR3 has 15 residues. The V gene lost 5 bases and the J gene lost 0 bases, with 14 bases spanning the gap. Germline V gene data show CDR1 as MNHEY and CDR2 as SMNVEV (reference sequence). CDR3 nucleotide sequence: TGTGCCAGCAGTCCCAGGTACATACCCTCCTACGAGCAGTACTTC. The encoded protein is CASSPRYIPSYEQYF.

The rearrangement uses TRBV28 and TRBJ1-2; no clear D. CDR1 is MDHEN and CDR2 is SYDVKM in the germline V gene. Trimming cost V 5 bases and J 1 base, with 11 bases left between them. The CDR3 consists of 14 residues. The CDR3 region is CASSVVSLNYGYTF. DNA for the CDR3: TGTGCCAGCAGTGTTGTCTCCCTTAACTATGGCTACACCTTC.

This clonotype was seen a single time. The junction does not match germline at one end; this may be a read error. The rearrangement links TRBV27 to TRBJ2-7; 9 nucleotides align to TRBD2. Germline loops: CDR1 MNHEY, CDR2 SMNVEV (reference sequence). CDR3 length equals 15 residues. Written as DNA, the CDR3 is TGTGCCAGCAGATTATCGGGTAGCGGGAGTTACGAGCAGTACTTC. Translated: CASRLSGSGSYEQYF.

The V call is TRBV15, the J call TRBJ1-1; no firm D call. Trimming left V 1 base short and J 9 bases short, with 9 bases between. In germline, CDR1 is LNHNV, CDR2 YYDKDF (reference sequence). CDR3 length: 12 amino acids. CDR3 region: CATSRVQKKAFF. CDR3 DNA: TGTGCCACCAGCAGAGTACAGAAAAAAGCTTTCTTT.

The rearrangement joins TRBV29-1 to TRBJ2-1; TRBD2 matches 11 bases. The last part of the DNA fits TRBJ2-7 better; the J call may be wrong. Germline CDR1 SQVTM, CDR2 ANQGSEA. The CDR3 totals 16 residues. The DNA of the CDR3 is TGCAGCGTTGAAAGTGTAGGGACTAGCGGTTACAATGAGCAGTACTTC. Protein product: CSVESVGTSGYNEQYF.

This chain uses TRBV20-1 with TRBJ2-5; 8 bases match TRBD2. Germline CDR1 DFQATT, CDR2 SNEGSKA (reference sequence). V shed 1 base, J shed 5 bases, and the junction held 3 bases outside the gene matches. The CDR3 extends over 13 amino acids. CDR3 sequence: CSARGTSPETQYF. In DNA, the CDR3 is TGCAGTGCTAGAGGGACTAGCCCCGAGACCCAGTACTTC.